These T cell receptor beta chains were read from a single sample in a study of T cells in Graves' hyperthyroidism and ophthalmopathy. TCRdb re-called the multiplex PCR reads through MiXCR, storing one row per CDR3 protein. Among over 500,000 distinct CDR3 sequences listed, over 15% were seen once. The sequencing input was blood. All receptors come from a woman aged 18 to 35 with Graves' ophthalmopathy. The CDR3 runs from the conserved cysteine through the conserved F or W. A D gene is named only where the DNA matches it firmly. Only part of the rows carry a size: once, few, many, or a class if the clone is expanded.

d_call: TRBD1; v_call: TRBV29-1; clone_size: -; j_call: TRBJ2-3; cdr3_nt: TGCAGCGTTGGCCGACAGGGTCGGTCAGATACGCAGTATTTT; cdr3_aa: CSVGRQGRSDTQYF
d_call: -; v_call: TRBV5-1; clone_size: many; j_call: TRBJ1-2; cdr3_nt: TGCGCCAGCAGCTCGGACCTTTATAACTATGGCTACACCTTC; cdr3_aa: CASSSDLYNYGYTF
d_call: -; v_call: TRBV9; clone_size: few; j_call: TRBJ1-1; cdr3_nt: TGTGCCAGCAGCGGCGGGGGAATTGAAGCTTTCTTT; cdr3_aa: CASSGGGIEAFF
d_call: -; v_call: TRBV7-6; clone_size: many; j_call: TRBJ1-1; cdr3_nt: TGTGCCAGCAGCCGATCCGAGGACGAGTTGAACACTGAAGCTTTCTTT; cdr3_aa: CASSRSEDELNTEAFF
d_call: TRBD1; v_call: TRBV5-5; clone_size: -; j_call: TRBJ1-1; cdr3_nt: TGTGCCAGCAGCTTGGGTGGCAGGGGGGTTACTGAAGCTTTCTTT; cdr3_aa: CASSLGGRGVTEAFF
d_call: TRBD2; v_call: TRBV20-1; clone_size: few; j_call: TRBJ2-2; cdr3_nt: TGCAGTGCCGGGGGGAGTTCGAACACCGGGGAGCTGTTTTTT; cdr3_aa: CSAGGSSNTGELFF
d_call: TRBD2; v_call: TRBV11-2; clone_size: many; j_call: TRBJ2-3; cdr3_nt: TGTGCCAGCAGCGGTACAGCGGGAGGCACAGATACGCAGTATTTT; cdr3_aa: CASSGTAGGTDTQYF
d_call: -; v_call: TRBV30; clone_size: -; j_call: TRBJ1-5; cdr3_nt: TGTGCCTGGAGTCCTATGGGCTTTAGCAATCAGCCCCAGCATTTT; cdr3_aa: CAWSPMGFSNQPQHF
d_call: -; v_call: TRBV7-2; clone_size: many; j_call: TRBJ2-3; cdr3_nt: TGTGCCAGCAGCTTAGAACCTGGCACAGATACGCAGTATTTT; cdr3_aa: CASSLEPGTDTQYF
d_call: -; v_call: TRBV7-9; clone_size: many; j_call: TRBJ2-5; cdr3_nt: TGTGCCAGCAGCCCAACGGGACCTCATTGGGAGACCCAGTACTTC; cdr3_aa: CASSPTGPHWETQYF
d_call: TRBD1; v_call: TRBV20-1; clone_size: many; j_call: TRBJ1-5; cdr3_nt: TGCAGTGCTGGACAGGGTTTGCATAGCAATCAGCCCCAGCATTTT; cdr3_aa: CSAGQGLHSNQPQHF
d_call: -; v_call: TRBV7-9; clone_size: -; j_call: TRBJ1-1; cdr3_nt: TGTGCCAGCCGGTCACTCGCGTACAGCGCTTTCTTT; cdr3_aa: CASRSLAYSAFF
d_call: -; v_call: TRBV3-1; clone_size: many; j_call: TRBJ1-2; cdr3_nt: TGTGCCAGCAGCCGGGCAGGAGCACAAGCTAACTATGGCTACACCTTC; cdr3_aa: CASSRAGAQANYGYTF
d_call: -; v_call: TRBV20-1; clone_size: -; j_call: TRBJ2-7; cdr3_nt: TGCAGTGCTCGGGACCTCTTCCCGGACGAGCAGTACTTC; cdr3_aa: CSARDLFPDEQYF
d_call: -; v_call: TRBV27; clone_size: many; j_call: TRBJ1-2; cdr3_nt: TGTGCCAGCAGCTTAGGACGGTCCTATGGCTACACCTTC; cdr3_aa: CASSLGRSYGYTF
d_call: -; v_call: TRBV6-2/TRBV6-3; clone_size: few; j_call: TRBJ1-1; cdr3_nt: TGTGCCAGCAGTTCCCCGGGAGTAGAAGCTTTCTTT; cdr3_aa: CASSSPGVEAFF
d_call: TRBD2; v_call: TRBV2; clone_size: -; j_call: TRBJ2-5; cdr3_nt: TGTGCCAGCAGTGAAGTGACGAGCGGGAGTAGCTCGGAGACCCAGTACTTC; cdr3_aa: CASSEVTSGSSSETQYF
d_call: -; v_call: TRBV15; clone_size: -; j_call: TRBJ2-2; cdr3_nt: TGTGCCACCAGCAGAGATTACAGGGGAGGCACCGGGGAGCTGTTTTTT; cdr3_aa: CATSRDYRGGTGELFF
d_call: TRBD1; v_call: TRBV11-3; clone_size: many; j_call: TRBJ2-1; cdr3_nt: TGTGCCAGCAGCTTACTGGGACAGCCATACAATGAGCAGTTCTTC; cdr3_aa: CASSLLGQPYNEQFF
d_call: TRBD1; v_call: TRBV6-1; clone_size: few; j_call: TRBJ2-2; cdr3_nt: TGTGCCAGCAGTGGGACAGGGGGCTTAGGGGAGCTGTTTTTT; cdr3_aa: CASSGTGGLGELFF
d_call: TRBD1; v_call: TRBV30; clone_size: many; j_call: TRBJ1-1; cdr3_nt: TGTGCCTGGAGGAATCACAGGGGGGAAGGCACTGAAGCTTTCTTT; cdr3_aa: CAWRNHRGEGTEAFF
d_call: -; v_call: TRBV15; clone_size: many; j_call: TRBJ2-1; cdr3_nt: TGTGCCACCAGCAGAGACTCTCTACAGTTGCGTTACAATGAGCAGTTCTTC; cdr3_aa: CATSRDSLQLRYNEQFF
d_call: -; v_call: TRBV3-1; clone_size: -; j_call: TRBJ1-2; cdr3_nt: TGTGCCAGCAGCCAGTTCGACTGGGACCTCACCTTC; cdr3_aa: CASSQFDWDLTF
d_call: -; v_call: TRBV19; clone_size: -; j_call: TRBJ2-4; cdr3_nt: TGTGCCAGTAGTATCGGGACACTTCAAGCCAAAAACATTCAGTACTTC; cdr3_aa: CASSIGTLQAKNIQYF
d_call: -; v_call: TRBV7-8; clone_size: few; j_call: TRBJ2-2; cdr3_nt: TGTGCCAGCAGCTTAATAGGCCGGGAGCTGTTTTTT; cdr3_aa: CASSLIGRELFF
d_call: -; v_call: TRBV29-1; clone_size: few; j_call: TRBJ1-2; cdr3_nt: TGCAGCGTTGAAGATCTTGGAAACCTTGCTAGCTATGGCTACACCTTC; cdr3_aa: CSVEDLGNLASYGYTF
d_call: TRBD2; v_call: TRBV5-1; clone_size: many; j_call: TRBJ2-1; cdr3_nt: TGCGCCAGCAGCTTGGTGACTAGCGGGGGGTACAATGAGCAGTTCTTC; cdr3_aa: CASSLVTSGGYNEQFF
d_call: -; v_call: TRBV20-1; clone_size: -; j_call: TRBJ1-5; cdr3_nt: TGCAGTGCTAGGACCGGGACCCTTAGCAATCAGCCCCAGCATTTT; cdr3_aa: CSARTGTLSNQPQHF
d_call: TRBD2; v_call: TRBV3-1; clone_size: -; j_call: TRBJ2-7; cdr3_nt: TGTGCCAGCAGCCAAGATACTAGCGGGAGCATTTACGAGCAGTACTTC; cdr3_aa: CASSQDTSGSIYEQYF
d_call: -; v_call: TRBV3-1; clone_size: many; j_call: TRBJ2-1; cdr3_nt: TGTGCCAGCAGCCACTCGGGAAGTGAGCAGTTCTTC; cdr3_aa: CASSHSGSEQFF
d_call: -; v_call: TRBV5-1; clone_size: few; j_call: TRBJ2-2; cdr3_nt: TGCGCCAGCAGCTTTAAGGACCCTTCTAAATATAGGACAAATTCTGGGACCGGGGAGCTGTTTTTT; cdr3_aa: CASSFKDPSKYRTNSGTGELFF
d_call: TRBD1; v_call: TRBV15; clone_size: -; j_call: TRBJ2-5; cdr3_nt: TGTGCCACCAGCACAAACCGGGACAGGGCAGAGACCCAGTACTTC; cdr3_aa: CATSTNRDRAETQYF
d_call: -; v_call: TRBV6-1; clone_size: -; j_call: TRBJ1-1; cdr3_nt: TGTGCCAGCAGTGCGGGGCGCGGGACGAACACTGAAGCTTTCTTT; cdr3_aa: CASSAGRGTNTEAFF
d_call: -; v_call: TRBV3-2; clone_size: few; j_call: TRBJ2-7; cdr3_nt: TGTGCCAGCAGCCAAGGGGAGCGGGAGACCTACGAGCAGTACTTC; cdr3_aa: CASSQGERETYEQYF
d_call: -; v_call: TRBV20-1; clone_size: many; j_call: TRBJ1-5; cdr3_nt: TGCAGTGCTAGCGGGACAACTTATAGCAATCAGCCCCAGCATTTT; cdr3_aa: CSASGTTYSNQPQHF
d_call: TRBD2; v_call: TRBV3-1; clone_size: -; j_call: TRBJ2-1; cdr3_nt: TGTGCCAGCAGCCAAACTAGCGGGAGGGCCTATAACGATGAGCAGTTCTTC; cdr3_aa: CASSQTSGRAYNDEQFF